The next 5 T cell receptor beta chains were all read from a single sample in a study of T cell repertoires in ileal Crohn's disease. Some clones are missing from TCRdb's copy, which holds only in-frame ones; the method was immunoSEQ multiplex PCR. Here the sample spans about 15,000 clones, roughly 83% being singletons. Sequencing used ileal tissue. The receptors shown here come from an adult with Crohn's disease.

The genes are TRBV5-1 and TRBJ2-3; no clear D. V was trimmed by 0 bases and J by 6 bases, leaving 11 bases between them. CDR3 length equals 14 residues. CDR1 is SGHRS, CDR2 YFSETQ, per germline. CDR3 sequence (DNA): TGCGCCAGCAGCTTGGTAACACCTAGGGATACGCAGTATTTT. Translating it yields CASSLVTPRDTQYF.

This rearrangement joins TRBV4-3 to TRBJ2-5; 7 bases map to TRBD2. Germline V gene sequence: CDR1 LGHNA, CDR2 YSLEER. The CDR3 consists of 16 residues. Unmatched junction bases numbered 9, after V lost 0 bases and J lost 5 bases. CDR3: CASSQDGGGDGETQYF. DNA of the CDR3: TGCGCCAGCAGCCAAGATGGGGGAGGGGATGGGGAGACCCAGTACTTC.

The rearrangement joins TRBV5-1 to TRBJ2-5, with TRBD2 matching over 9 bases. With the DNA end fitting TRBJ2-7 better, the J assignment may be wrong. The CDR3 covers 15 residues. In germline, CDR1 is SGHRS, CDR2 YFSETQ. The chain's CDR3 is CASRGSGTSFHEQYF. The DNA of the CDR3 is TGCGCCAGCAGGGGATCCGGGACTAGCTTCCACGAGCAGTACTTC.

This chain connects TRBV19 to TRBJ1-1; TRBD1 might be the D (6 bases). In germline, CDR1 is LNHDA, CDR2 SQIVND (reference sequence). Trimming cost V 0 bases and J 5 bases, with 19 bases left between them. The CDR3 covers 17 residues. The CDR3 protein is CASSIDLIGQKRTEAFF. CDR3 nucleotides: TGTGCCAGTAGTATAGACCTCATAGGACAGAAGAGGACTGAAGCTTTCTTT.

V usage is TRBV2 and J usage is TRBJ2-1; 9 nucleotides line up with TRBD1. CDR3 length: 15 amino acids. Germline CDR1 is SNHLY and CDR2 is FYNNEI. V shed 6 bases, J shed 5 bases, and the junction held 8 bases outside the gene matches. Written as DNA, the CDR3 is TGTGCCAGCAGAGAAACCCGGACAGGGGACAATGAGCAGTTCTTC. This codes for CASRETRTGDNEQFF.